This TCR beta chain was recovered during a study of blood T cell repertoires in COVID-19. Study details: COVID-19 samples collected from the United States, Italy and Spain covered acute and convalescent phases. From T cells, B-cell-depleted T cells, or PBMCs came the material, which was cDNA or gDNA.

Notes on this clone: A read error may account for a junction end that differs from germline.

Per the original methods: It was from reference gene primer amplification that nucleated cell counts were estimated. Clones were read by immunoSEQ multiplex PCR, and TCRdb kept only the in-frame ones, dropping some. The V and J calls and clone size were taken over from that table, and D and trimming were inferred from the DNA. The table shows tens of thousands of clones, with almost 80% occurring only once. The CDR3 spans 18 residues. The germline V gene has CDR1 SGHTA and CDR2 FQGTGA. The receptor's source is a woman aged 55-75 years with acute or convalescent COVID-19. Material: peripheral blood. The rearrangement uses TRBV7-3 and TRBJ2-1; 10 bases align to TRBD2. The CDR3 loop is CASTLDGSGGPGDNEQFF. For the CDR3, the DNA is TGTGCCAGCACCTTAGACGGTAGCGGGGGGCCGGGCGACAATGAGCAGTTCTTC.